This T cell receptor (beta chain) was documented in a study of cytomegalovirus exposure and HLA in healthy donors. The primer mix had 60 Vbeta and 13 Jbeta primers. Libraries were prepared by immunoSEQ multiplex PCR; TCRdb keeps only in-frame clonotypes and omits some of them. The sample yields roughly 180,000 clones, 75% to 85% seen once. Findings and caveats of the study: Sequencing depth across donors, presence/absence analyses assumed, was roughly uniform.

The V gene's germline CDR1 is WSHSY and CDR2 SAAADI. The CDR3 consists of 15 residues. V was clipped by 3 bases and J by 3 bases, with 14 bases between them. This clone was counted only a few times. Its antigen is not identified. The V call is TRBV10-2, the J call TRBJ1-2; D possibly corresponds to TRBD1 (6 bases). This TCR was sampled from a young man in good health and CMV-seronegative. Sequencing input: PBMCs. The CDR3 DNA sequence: TGCGCCAGCAGTGAAGGGCAGGGGCTGTACTATGGCTACACCTTC. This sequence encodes CASSEGQGLYYGYTF.